This entry describes one T cell receptor (beta chain). Its antigen is unidentified. This entry comes from a study of beta chain features in type 1 diabetes. V shed 7 bases and J shed 2 bases, with 12 bases lying between them. There are 15 residues in the CDR3. CDR1 and CDR2 from the germline V gene are LNHDA and SQIVND (reference sequence). Notes on the study in general: Whether HLA type affects TCRB rearrangement stayed undetermined in the present work. Significant though moderate, a shortening of TCRB CDR3s appeared in all four CD4+ subsets of Type 1 diabetes patients. A pattern of fewer insertions and more deletions at VDJ junctions was seen in type 1 diabetes patients.

Expressed TCRB transcripts were sequenced because the isolated RNA had all been reverse transcribed beforehand. The table came from immunoSEQ multiplex PCR; TCRdb's copy has only in-frame clones and leaves some out. The data show 110,000 to 150,000 clones, with about a tenth seen just once and about 0.6% held by the top ten. The clonotype originates from a woman aged 40 to 50 in good health. V and J are TRBV19 and TRBJ2-6; D not resolved. Sequenced material: central memory CD4+ T cells from blood. The CDR3 DNA reads TGTGCCAGTATGTCGATTTCGGCTGGGGCCAACGTCCTGACTTTC. This translates into CASMSISAGANVLTF.